The 10 T cell receptor beta chains listed next were all sequenced from one sample in a study of T-cell memory formation after mild COVID-19. MiXCR was run by TCRdb on the 5' RACE reads, yielding one entry per CDR3 protein. The sample records roughly 100,000 distinct CDR3 sequences, approximately 17% being singletons. Sequenced sample: PBMCs or a T cell subset sorted from them (not recorded which). The receptors come from an adult woman who had mild COVID-19 (a few samples of this study predate the infection). Cell type and time point are not known.

The rearrangement joins TRBV7-9 to TRBJ2-3; 9 nucleotides match TRBD2. Germline CDR1 and CDR2: SEHNR and FQNEAQ (reference sequence). V dropped 3 bases and J dropped 3; count of bases not matched to a gene: 7. This CDR3 is built from 16 residues. The chain's CDR3 is CASSFGREGRTDTQYF. The CDR3 DNA reads TGTGCCAGCAGCTTCGGGCGGGAGGGACGTACAGATACGCAGTATTTT. The whole variable domain, filled in from reference TRBV7-9 and TRBJ2-3, reads DTGVSQNPRHKITKRGQNVTFRCDPISEHNRLYWYRQTLGQGPEFLTYFQNEAQLEKSRLLSDRFSAERPKGSFSTLEIQRTEQGDSAMYLCASSFGREGRTDTQYFGPGTRLTVL.

V and J are TRBV2 and TRBJ2-1; TRBD2 matches 8 bases. Germline V lookup: CDR1 SNHLY, CDR2 FYNNEI. The CDR3 loop spans 17 amino acids. After removal of 2 bases from V and 5 bases from J, the junction contained 11 bases not matched to a gene. The CDR3 reads CASSEPGGLGNHNEQFF. CDR3 nucleotide sequence: TGTGCCAGCAGTGAACCTGGGGGACTAGGGAACCACAATGAGCAGTTCTTC.

There are a few counts of this clonotype. This rearrangement joins TRBV7-9 to TRBJ1-1; 9 bases map to TRBD1. Germline-derived CDR1 and CDR2 are SEHNR and FQNEAQ (reference sequence). The CDR3 loop spans 16 amino acids. The V and J ends lost 3 bases and 4 bases, in that order; junction bases with no gene match: 9. The CDR3 sequence is CASSFPPGQGSTEAFF. The CDR3 DNA sequence: TGTGCCAGCAGCTTTCCTCCGGGACAGGGATCCACTGAAGCTTTCTTT.

The chain has TRBV7-2 and TRBJ2-3; 8 positions match TRBD2. Germline V CDR1 and CDR2: SGHTA, FQGNSA. The CDR3 sequence is 13 residues long. J gave up 2 bases and V 11 bases, and 6 bases lay outside the gene matches. CDR3 nucleotide sequence: TGTGCCTTAGCGGGAAGAGACACAGATACGCAGTATTTT. It codes for CALAGRDTDTQYF.

The rearrangement joins TRBV12-3 or TRBV12-4 to TRBJ2-1; TRBD2 might be the D (5 bases). V was cut by 4 bases and J by 12 bases, with 13 bases left in between. This CDR3 region has 12 residues. The CDR3 loop reads CASSSLSAGQFF. The CDR3 region has the DNA TGTGCCAGCAGTTCCCTTTCTGCGGGGCAGTTCTTC.

This clonotype was seen only a few times. V and J are TRBV25-1 and TRBJ2-2; no definite D call. V was cut by 5 bases and J by 5 bases, with 18 bases left in between. Germline values: CDR1 MGHDK, CDR2 SYGVNS. This CDR3 region has 16 residues. The CDR3 nucleotides are TGTGCCAGCAGTCTGTCGGGTCGAAGTAGAACCGGGGAGCTGTTTTTT. This translates into CASSLSGRSRTGELFF.

The V gene is TRBV12-3 or TRBV12-4, the J gene TRBJ1-1, with a tentative D call TRBD1 (5 bases). This CDR3 is built from 15 residues. With 3 bases removed from V and 4 bases from J, the gap between germline ends came to 15 bases. For the CDR3, the DNA is TGTGCCAGCAGTTTCACCGGGGGTAGGGGCACTGAAGCTTTCTTT. Its protein is CASSFTGGRGTEAFF.

The rearrangement links TRBV14 to TRBJ1-2; 8 positions agree with TRBD1. CDR3 size: 18 residues. V gave up 1 base and J gave up 2 bases; unmatched junction bases: 12. The germline CDR1 and CDR2 sequences are SGHDN and FVKESK. This CDR3 reads CASSQAYRGAPGNYGYTF. The CDR3, as DNA: TGTGCCAGCAGCCAAGCATACAGGGGGGCTCCAGGGAACTATGGCTACACCTTC. Together with reference TRBV14 and TRBJ1-2, the CDR3 gives the full variable domain: EAGVTQFPSHSVIEKGQTVTLRCDPISGHDNLYWYRRVMGKEIKFLLHFVKESKQDESGMPNNRFLAERTGGTYSTLKVQPAELEDSGVYFCASSQAYRGAPGNYGYTFGSGTRLTVV.

This chain links TRBV11-3 with TRBJ2-2; 8 bases are a match to TRBD2. After removal of 0 bases from V and 0 bases from J, the junction contained 6 bases not matched to a gene. Germline CDR1 is SGHNT and CDR2 is YENEEA. This CDR3 is 18 amino acids long. The CDR3 sequence is CASSLEYQAGANTGELFF. CDR3 nucleotides: TGTGCCAGCAGCTTAGAGTATCAAGCGGGAGCGAACACCGGGGAGCTGTTTTTT.

The rearrangement links TRBV7-6 to TRBJ2-1; tentatively, D is TRBD1 (6 bases). CDR3 length: 14 amino acids. Trimming took 3 bases from V and 6 from J, leaving 12 bases between them. Germline CDR1 is SGHVS and CDR2 is FNYEAQ. CDR3 bases: TGTGCCAGCAGCTTTGGGGCAGGGGCCAATGAGCAGTTCTTC. It specifies CASSFGAGANEQFF.